The T cell receptor beta chain described here comes from a study of blood T cell repertoires in COVID-19. Overall study: Sites in the United States, Italy and Spain provided acute and convalescent COVID-19 samples.

V lost 3 bases and J 1 base, leaving 6 bases between the germline ends. Germline CDR1 reads SEHNR; CDR2 reads FQNEAQ (reference sequence). This CDR3 spans 14 amino acids. Under the authors' procedure: Estimated nucleated cell counts came from reference gene primer amplification. The method was immunoSEQ multiplex PCR; TCRdb's version includes in-frame clones alone and lacks a portion of them. V and J calls and clone size are given by that table; D and trimming were obtained from the DNA. Found here are about 38,000 clones, 90% of them singletons; the top ten hold less than 30%. There are a few counts of this clone.

Sequences were obtained from peripheral blood. The J gene is TRBJ2-2, the V gene TRBV7-9, with D possibly matching TRBD1 (6 bases). The TCR sequence derives from a man aged 55 to 70 with active or convalescent COVID-19. DNA for the CDR3: TGTGCCAGCAGCTTGGGACAGAACACCGGGGAGCTGTTTTTT. Protein: CASSLGQNTGELFF.